One and the same sample provided the 18 T cell receptor beta chains below, sequenced in a study of OX40 agonist ivuxolimab in advanced cancers. Only in-frame clones appear in the TCRdb table, and some are missing; sequencing was by immunoSEQ multiplex PCR. The sample records around 87,000 clones, 90% to 95% being singletons. The sequencing here drew on CD4+ or CD8+ T cells sorted from blood, taken in a trial of the OX40 agonist ivuxolimab. Receptors were obtained from an adult with an advanced solid tumor such as melanoma, head and neck, liver or kidney cancer.

The chain combines TRBV14 with TRBJ2-5, with D possibly TRBD1 on 5 matching bases. The CDR3 is 17 residues long. In germline, CDR1 is SGHDN, CDR2 FVKESK. With 0 bases removed from V and 0 bases from J, the gap between germline ends came to 14 bases. The CDR3 nucleotides are TGTGCCAGCAGCCAAGATCGGGCGACAGAGTACCAAGAGACCCAGTACTTC. This encodes CASSQDRATEYQETQYF.

The V gene is TRBV29-1, the J gene TRBJ1-1; D ambiguous. Trimming removed 3 bases at V and 2 bases at J, with 13 bases between. Germline assignment: CDR1 SQVTM and CDR2 ANQGSEA. The CDR3 sequence is 14 residues long. DNA for the CDR3: TGCAGCGTTGAGCCTAACACGGCCAACACTGAAGCTTTCTTT. Translated: CSVEPNTANTEAFF.

The chain couples TRBV6-5 to TRBJ1-2, with TRBD1 matching 9 bases. Unmatched junction bases numbered 5, after V lost 7 bases and J lost 2 bases. CDR3 length: 14 amino acids. The germline V gene encodes CDR1 MNHEY and CDR2 SVGAGI. The CDR3: CASIGTGRNYGYTF. The CDR3 DNA reads as TGTGCCAGCATAGGGACAGGGAGGAACTATGGCTACACCTTC.

This chain uses TRBV7-6 with TRBJ2-6; weak D call: TRBD2 (6 bases). This CDR3 has 17 amino acids. The germline V and J ends were trimmed by 11 bases and 4 bases, with 24 bases remaining between them. CDR1 is SGHVS, CDR2 FNYEAQ, per germline. This CDR3 is CASGEREESSGANVLTF. The CDR3 DNA follows: TGTGCCTCGGGGGAGAGGGAGGAATCATCCGGGGCCAACGTCCTGACTTTC.

The chain employs TRBV28 and TRBJ1-2, with a tentative D call TRBD1 (6 bases). Looked up from germline, CDR1 is MDHEN and CDR2 is SYDVKM. The CDR3 consists of 14 residues. Trimming removed 3 bases at V and 5 bases at J, with 13 bases between. DNA for the CDR3: TGTGCCAGCAGTTTTCAAGACAGGCCTTATGGCTACACCTTC. It yields the protein CASSFQDRPYGYTF.

The chain couples TRBV7-9 to TRBJ1-2, with a tentative D call TRBD1 (5 bases). The V gene lost 5 bases and the J gene lost 8 bases, with 18 bases spanning the gap. This CDR3 spans 14 amino acids. CDR1 is SEHNR, CDR2 FQNEAQ, per germline (reference sequence). CDR3 nucleotides: TGTGCCAGCAGCCCCGGGACCGACTCCTGGGGCTACACCTTC. Its translation: CASSPGTDSWGYTF.

This chain links TRBV4-1 with TRBJ2-5; 9 nucleotides line up with TRBD2. Trimming cost V 4 bases and J 5 bases; bases outside gene matches: 14. The CDR3 extends over 17 amino acids. Germline-derived CDR1 and CDR2 are MGHRA and YSYEKL. The CDR3 spells CASSPPTSGGRVETQYF. The CDR3 DNA is TGCGCCAGCAGCCCCCCCACGTCGGGCGGGAGGGTTGAGACCCAGTACTTC.

The count of this clone is one. V is TRBV4-3 and J is TRBJ2-5; TRBD2 matches at 12 bases. The CDR3 runs to 16 residues. Looked up from germline, CDR1 is LGHNA and CDR2 is YSLEER. The V and J ends lost 3 bases and 5 bases, in that order; junction bases with no gene match: 7. DNA of the CDR3: TGCGCCAGCAGCCACCCTAGCGGGAGGGCCATTGAGACCCAGTACTTC. Its protein is CASSHPSGRAIETQYF.

V is TRBV19 and J is TRBJ2-7; 7 nucleotides align to TRBD2. The CDR3 runs 14 residues. With 5 bases clipped from V and 3 bases from J, the junction kept 7 bases outside the gene matches. Germline CDR1 and CDR2: LNHDA and SQIVND (reference sequence). The CDR3 sequence: CASSWAGVGYEQYF. CDR3 DNA sequence: TGTGCCAGTAGTTGGGCGGGAGTTGGCTACGAGCAGTACTTC.

V usage is TRBV18 and J usage is TRBJ2-7; D is ambiguous. V lost 3 bases to trimming and J lost 4 bases, with 13 bases between them. This CDR3 comprises 14 residues. Germline loops: CDR1 KGHSH, CDR2 LQKENI. CDR3 sequence (DNA): TGTGCCAGCTCACCCGACCGAGGTGGGTACGAGCAGTACTTC. It encodes CASSPDRGGYEQYF.

J is TRBJ2-1 and V is TRBV6-1; the D is unclear. Germline V gene data show CDR1 as MNHNS and CDR2 as SASEGT. The germline V and J ends were trimmed by 6 bases and 4 bases, with 4 bases remaining between them. The CDR3 spans 11 residues. The CDR3 DNA is TGTGCCAGCAGGGTATACAATGAGCAGTTCTTC. Translated, it gives CASRVYNEQFF.

The chain combines TRBV6-1 with TRBJ1-2; 7 bases fit TRBD1. Germline V CDR1 and CDR2: MNHNS, SASEGT. V lost 1 base to trimming and J lost 1 base; unmatched junction nucleotides: 3. CDR3 size: 15 residues. The CDR3 nucleotides read TGTGCCAGCAGTGAAGGGGACAGCTTTAACTATGGCTACACCTTC. Its translation is CASSEGDSFNYGYTF.

This chain joins TRBV27 and TRBJ2-3; D is unclear. The CDR3 is made up of 13 amino acids. Per germline, CDR1 MNHEY and CDR2 SMNVEV (reference sequence). The V end was cut by 6 bases, the J end by 5 bases, with 12 bases between. CDR3 bases: TGTGCCAGCAGCCCGGTGACGGGAGATACGCAGTATTTT. It codes for CASSPVTGDTQYF.

V gene TRBV18 combines with J gene TRBJ1-1, with 7 bases lining up with TRBD1. Germline V gene lookup returns CDR1 KGHSH and CDR2 LQKENI. The V segment lost 3 bases and the J segment 3 bases; nucleotides outside the gene matches: 10. The CDR3 spans 16 residues. CDR3: CASSPSGTDRYTEAFF. CDR3 DNA sequence: TGTGCCAGCTCACCCTCCGGGACAGACAGATACACTGAAGCTTTCTTT.

V and J are TRBV4-3 and TRBJ1-1; D uncertain. The V gene's germline CDR1 is LGHNA and CDR2 YSLEER. The CDR3 spans 16 residues. Trimming stripped 0 bases from V and 2 bases from J, with 13 bases between. The CDR3 is CASSQDTAIRNTEAFF. Here the CDR3 DNA reads TGCGCCAGCAGCCAAGACACGGCAATTCGCAACACTGAAGCTTTCTTT.

On this clone itself: A read error may account for a junction end that differs from germline. This chain joins TRBV27 and TRBJ1-6; D is unclear. The CDR3 spans 16 residues. The germline gives CDR1 MNHEY, CDR2 SMNVEV (reference sequence). The CDR3 DNA is TGTGTCAGCAGTTTAGTGTCGGGCCGCTATAATTCACCCCTCCACTTT. It translates to CVSSLVSGRYNSPLHF.

V is TRBV27 and J is TRBJ1-2; D unresolved. The CDR3 is made up of 14 amino acids. Germline V lookup: CDR1 MNHEY, CDR2 SMNVEV (reference sequence). V was cut by 2 bases and J by 8 bases, with 15 bases left in between. The CDR3 nucleotides are TGTGCCAGCAGTTTAAGCCCGGGGTCTGGAGGCTACACCTTC. Its protein is CASSLSPGSGGYTF.

This chain connects TRBV2 to TRBJ2-2; perhaps TRBD1 as D (5 bases). CDR3 length: 18 residues. The germline V and J ends were trimmed by 1 base and 6 bases, with 21 bases remaining between them. The germline V gene encodes CDR1 SNHLY and CDR2 FYNNEI. The CDR3 reads CASSEGSYRTPLSGELFF. The CDR3 DNA reads as TGTGCCAGCAGTGAAGGGTCTTATAGGACACCGCTTTCCGGGGAGCTGTTTTTT.